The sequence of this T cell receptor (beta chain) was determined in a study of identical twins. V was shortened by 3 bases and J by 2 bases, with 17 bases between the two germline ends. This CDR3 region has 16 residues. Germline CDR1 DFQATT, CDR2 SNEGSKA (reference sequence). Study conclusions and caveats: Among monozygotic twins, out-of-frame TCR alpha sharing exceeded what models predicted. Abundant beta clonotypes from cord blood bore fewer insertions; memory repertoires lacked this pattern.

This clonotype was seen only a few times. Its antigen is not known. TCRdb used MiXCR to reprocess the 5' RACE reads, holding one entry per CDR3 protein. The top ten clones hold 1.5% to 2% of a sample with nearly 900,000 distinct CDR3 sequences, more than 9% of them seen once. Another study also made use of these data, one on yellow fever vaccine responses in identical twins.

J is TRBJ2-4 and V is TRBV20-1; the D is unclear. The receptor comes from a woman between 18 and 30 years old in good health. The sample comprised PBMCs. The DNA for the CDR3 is TGCAGTGCTAGGGGATCATTGGTTGGGACCAAAAACATTCAGTACTTC. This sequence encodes CSARGSLVGTKNIQYF.